A selection of T cell receptor beta chains follows, all from one sample in a study of blood T cell repertoires in COVID-19. TCRdb's table, derived via immunoSEQ multiplex PCR, lists solely in-frame clones and lacks some. This table has hundreds of thousands of clones, more than 80% appearing once. The sample comprised peripheral blood. These receptors came from a young woman with active or convalescent COVID-19. Both conserved end residues are part of each CDR3. A D gene is named only where the DNA matches it firmly. Not all rows give a size; the values are once, few, many and, for expanded clones, a class.

d_gene | abundance | j_gene | v_gene | CDR3aa | CDR3nt
NA | NA | TRBJ1-2 | TRBV2 | CASSEASLTGNYGYTF | TGTGCCAGCAGTGAAGCGTCACTTACAGGGAACTATGGCTACACCTTC
NA | NA | TRBJ2-4 | TRBV6-6 | CASSYSGGDVKNIQYF | TGTGCCAGCAGTTACTCGGGGGGAGACGTCAAAAACATTCAGTACTTC
NA | NA | TRBJ1-1 | TRBV6-5 | CALQTSRNTEAFF | TGTGCCCTACAGACCAGCAGGAACACTGAAGCTTTCTTT
NA | NA | TRBJ1-1 | TRBV5-4 | CASSARGSNTEAFF | TGTGCCAGCAGCGCACGGGGTTCGAACACTGAAGCTTTCTTT
NA | NA | TRBJ2-1 | TRBV7-2 | CASSLGTMGGQFF | TGTGCCAGCAGCTTAGGGACTATGGGGGGGCAGTTCTTC
NA | NA | TRBJ2-7 | TRBV20-1 | CSASPSPGYEQYF | TGCAGTGCTAGTCCCTCACCAGGCTACGAGCAGTACTTC
TRBD1 | NA | TRBJ2-6 | TRBV30 | CAWDRVAGANVLTF | TGTGCCTGGGACAGGGTGGCTGGGGCCAACGTCCTGACTTTC
TRBD1 | NA | TRBJ1-1 | TRBV10-3 | CAIRGTENTEAFF | TGTGCCATCAGAGGGACAGAGAACACTGAAGCTTTCTTT
NA | NA | TRBJ1-1 | TRBV29-1 | CSVVVASNTEAFF | TGCAGCGTTGTGGTGGCCTCGAACACTGAAGCTTTCTTT
TRBD2 | few | TRBJ2-1 | TRBV20-1 | CSASRGSGVYNEQFF | TGCAGTGCTAGTAGGGGTAGCGGGGTTTACAATGAGCAGTTCTTC
TRBD2 | NA | TRBJ2-5 | TRBV6-6 | CASSNSGGGQTQYF | TGTGCCAGCAGCAATAGCGGGGGGGGACAGACCCAGTACTTC
NA | few | TRBJ1-1 | TRBV2 | CASSVQGPTEAFF | TGTGCCAGCAGTGTTCAGGGCCCCACTGAAGCTTTCTTT
NA | NA | TRBJ1-4 | TRBV5-4 | CASSLRGIDEKLFF | TGTGCCAGCAGCTTGCGGGGGATTGACGAAAAACTGTTTTTT
TRBD1 | NA | TRBJ1-5 | TRBV7-2 | CASSWTGRNQPQHF | TGTGCCAGCAGCTGGACAGGGCGAAATCAGCCCCAGCATTTT
NA | once | TRBJ1-1 | TRBV4-1 | CASSRMQVDSLAEAFF | TGCGCCAGCAGCCGGATGCAGGTGGACTCCTTAGCTGAAGCTTTCTTT
TRBD2 | NA | TRBJ2-1 | TRBV15 | CATSGDSGGPTYNEQFF | TGTGCCACCAGCGGAGATAGCGGGGGACCTACCTACAATGAGCAGTTCTTC
NA | NA | TRBJ2-5 | TRBV5-4 | CASSHESTSYQETQYF | TGTGCCAGCAGCCACGAATCGACATCGTACCAAGAGACCCAGTACTTC
NA | NA | TRBJ1-5 | TRBV15 | CATSPFPGGNQPQHF | TGTGCCACCAGCCCATTTCCAGGGGGCAATCAGCCCCAGCATTTT
NA | once | TRBJ2-7 | TRBV28 | CASSLGGSGTAYEQYF | TGTGCCAGCAGCCTAGGTGGGTCCGGAACCGCCTACGAGCAGTACTTC
NA | NA | TRBJ1-2 | TRBV18 | CASSPSTLSGYTF | TGTGCCAGCTCACCAAGTACCTTAAGCGGCTACACCTTC
TRBD2 | NA | TRBJ2-5 | TRBV7-2 | CASSFPPSGLAGARETQYF | TGTGCCAGCAGCTTCCCACCCTCAGGACTAGCGGGGGCCCGGGAGACCCAGTACTTC
TRBD1 | NA | TRBJ1-5 | TRBV19 | CASSGSGQGFGAPQHF | TGTGCCAGTAGTGGTTCGGGACAGGGCTTTGGGGCGCCCCAGCATTTT
NA | NA | TRBJ1-5 | TRBV1 | CTSSLGAEDSQPQHF | TGCACCAGCAGCCTGGGGGCGGAGGATAGTCAGCCCCAGCATTTT
NA | NA | TRBJ2-3 | TRBV4-2 | CASSIFGGADTQYF | TGTGCCAGCAGCATTTTCGGGGGAGCAGATACGCAGTATTTT
NA | few | TRBJ2-7 | TRBV10-2 | CASRSGLGAEQYF | TGCGCCAGCAGGTCGGGACTCGGAGCCGAGCAGTACTTC
NA | NA | TRBJ1-2 | TRBV15 | CATRRRGQSYGYTF | TGTGCCACCAGGAGGAGAGGACAGAGCTATGGCTACACCTTC
NA | NA | TRBJ2-5 | TRBV7-2 | CASSLRTQETQYF | TGTGCCAGCAGCCTCCGTACTCAAGAGACCCAGTACTTC
NA | NA | TRBJ2-3 | TRBV29-1 | CSVSDSPYTDTQYF | TGCAGCGTTTCGGACAGCCCGTACACAGATACGCAGTATTTT
TRBD2 | once | TRBJ2-1 | TRBV27 | CASSSGGAINEQFF | TGTGCCAGCAGTTCGGGGGGGGCCATCAATGAGCAGTTCTTC
NA | NA | TRBJ1-2 | TRBV27 | CASSMTHNYGYTF | TGTGCCAGCAGCATGACACATAACTATGGCTACACCTTC
NA | few | TRBJ1-2 | TRBV13 | CASSDSVYGYTF | TGTGCCAGCTCGGACAGTGTCTATGGCTACACCTTC
NA | NA | TRBJ1-5 | TRBV27 | CASSPETPAGNQPQHF | TGTGCCAGCAGCCCCGAAACACCGGCGGGCAATCAGCCCCAGCATTTT
NA | few | TRBJ2-7 | TRBV6-5 | CASRVTGETYEQYF | TGTGCCAGCAGGGTGACAGGAGAGACCTACGAGCAGTACTTC
NA | once | TRBJ2-1 | TRBV5-1 | CASRFDGNNYNEQFF | TGCGCCAGCAGGTTTGACGGGAACAACTACAATGAGCAGTTCTTC
TRBD1 | NA | TRBJ1-2 | TRBV29-1 | CSVAGGGYGYTF | TGCAGCGTTGCAGGGGGCGGCTATGGCTACACCTTC
TRBD1 | NA | TRBJ1-1 | TRBV18 | CASSPPGQGGTEAFF | TGTGCCAGCTCACCACCAGGGCAGGGGGGCACTGAAGCTTTCTTT
NA | NA | TRBJ1-6 | TRBV5-8 | CASGLGTSNNSPLHF | TGTGCCAGCGGACTCGGGACATCGAATAATTCACCCCTCCACTTT
TRBD1 | NA | TRBJ1-2 | TRBV27 | CASSGSGTGRYGYTF | TGTGCCAGCAGTGGCTCAGGGACAGGGCGCTATGGCTACACCTTC
NA | NA | TRBJ1-5 | TRBV21-1 | CASSKGRRETKTSDSNQPQHF | TGTGCCAGCAGCAAAGGTCGGCGGGAGACCAAAACTAGCGATAGCAATCAGCCCCAGCATTTT
NA | NA | TRBJ2-7 | TRBV13 | CASSLRQNYEQYF | TGTGCCAGCAGCTTACGACAGAACTACGAGCAGTACTTC
NA | NA | TRBJ1-1 | TRBV18 | CASSPSGSNTEAFF | TGTGCCAGCTCACCCTCGGGAAGCAACACTGAAGCTTTCTTT
NA | NA | TRBJ2-1 | TRBV27 | CASRHPRGEQFF | TGTGCCAGCAGACACCCTAGAGGAGAGCAGTTCTTC
NA | NA | TRBJ2-2 | TRBV7-9 | CASSLAGVVDGELFF | TGTGCCAGCAGCTTAGCAGGGGTTGTGGACGGGGAGCTGTTTTTT
TRBD1 | NA | TRBJ1-1 | TRBV6-6 | CASSPTGDTEAFF | TGTGCCAGCAGCCCGACAGGGGACACTGAAGCTTTCTTT
NA | NA | TRBJ1-2 | TRBV11-1 | CASSSRWAPGNYGYTF | TGTGCCAGCAGCTCAAGGTGGGCGCCAGGGAACTATGGCTACACCTTC
NA | NA | TRBJ2-1 | TRBV5-1 | CASSLGNRARDEQFF | TGCGCCAGCAGCTTGGGTAACAGGGCTCGCGATGAGCAGTTCTTC
NA | few | TRBJ1-4 | TRBV5-5 | CASSSQPRGSEKLFF | TGTGCCAGCAGCAGCCAACCACGAGGAAGTGAAAAACTGTTTTTT
TRBD1 | NA | TRBJ1-2 | TRBV19 | CASSIPRQGAGYGYTF | TGTGCCAGTAGTATTCCTAGACAGGGCGCAGGCTATGGCTACACCTTC
TRBD1 | NA | TRBJ2-1 | TRBV2 | CARRQGPINEQFF | TGTGCCAGGCGACAGGGACCAATCAATGAGCAGTTCTTC
NA | NA | TRBJ1-5 | TRBV15 | CATWSGSSNQPQHF | TGTGCCACCTGGTCCGGGTCTAGCAATCAGCCCCAGCATTTT
TRBD1 | NA | TRBJ1-3 | TRBV7-8 | CASSYGQGVSGNTIYF | TGTGCCAGCAGCTACGGACAGGGGGTCTCTGGAAACACCATATATTTT
TRBD2 | NA | TRBJ2-1 | TRBV10-3 | CAITSAASGGYNEQFF | TGTGCCATCACCTCGGCGGCTAGCGGGGGATACAATGAGCAGTTCTTC
NA | NA | TRBJ2-2 | TRBV19 | CASAGTQIPRNTGELFF | TGTGCCAGCGCCGGGACACAAATTCCCAGGAACACCGGGGAGCTGTTTTTT
TRBD2 | NA | TRBJ2-1 | TRBV5-1 | CASSLNVLAGGRNEQFF | TGCGCCAGCAGCTTGAACGTCCTAGCGGGGGGGCGCAATGAGCAGTTCTTC